Listed below are T cell receptor beta chains from one sample, sequenced in a study of T cell clones after liver transplantation. The table came from immunoSEQ multiplex PCR; TCRdb's copy has only in-frame clones and leaves some out. Of 68,000 or so clones in the sample, 90% to 95% were seen once. The source was CD4+ T cells from blood, collected roughly 25 months after liver transplant. The receptors shown here come from a human patient who received a liver transplant. T cells may partly derive from the graft donor. CDR3s include the opening cysteine and the closing phenylalanine or tryptophan. Fields, in order: CDR3 DNA, CDR3 protein, J gene, clone size, D gene, V gene. The D gene is left open where the match is weak. Clone size is not always given. Where it is, it says once, few, many or a class for expanded clones.

cdr3_nt: TGTGCCAGCAGTTACGGGGCGCAGAGATCCTACGAGCAGTACTTC
cdr3_aa: CASSYGAQRSYEQYF
j_call: TRBJ2-7
clone_size: NA
d_call: NA
v_call: TRBV6-5

cdr3_nt: TGTGCCAGCAGTTTCCTCACCGGGGGACAGGGTACAGATACGCAGTATTTT
cdr3_aa: CASSFLTGGQGTDTQYF
j_call: TRBJ2-3
clone_size: NA
d_call: TRBD1
v_call: TRBV27

cdr3_nt: TGCGCCAGCAGGCAGGAGATCACCGGGGAGCTGTTTTTT
cdr3_aa: CASRQEITGELFF
j_call: TRBJ2-2
clone_size: NA
d_call: NA
v_call: TRBV10-1

cdr3_nt: TGTGCCAGCAGTCTCAGGGGGACTAGCACAGATACGCAGTATTTT
cdr3_aa: CASSLRGTSTDTQYF
j_call: TRBJ2-3
clone_size: NA
d_call: NA
v_call: TRBV27

cdr3_nt: TGTGCCAGTAGCCAAGGACGACACAATGAGCAGTTCTTC
cdr3_aa: CASSQGRHNEQFF
j_call: TRBJ2-1
clone_size: NA
d_call: NA
v_call: TRBV19

cdr3_nt: TGTGCCAGCAGTGTCTCAGGGTTGGATCAGCCCCAGCATTTT
cdr3_aa: CASSVSGLDQPQHF
j_call: TRBJ1-5
clone_size: NA
d_call: NA
v_call: TRBV28

cdr3_nt: TGTGCCAGCGTAGCGGGGAACTACGAGCAGTACTTC
cdr3_aa: CASVAGNYEQYF
j_call: TRBJ2-7
clone_size: NA
d_call: TRBD2
v_call: TRBV28

cdr3_nt: TGCGCCAGCAGGGACCCATCGGGACAGGTCTATGGCTACACCTTC
cdr3_aa: CASRDPSGQVYGYTF
j_call: TRBJ1-2
clone_size: NA
d_call: TRBD1
v_call: TRBV5-1

cdr3_nt: TGTGCCAGCAGTTTAAAAAATTCTGGAAACACCATATATTTT
cdr3_aa: CASSLKNSGNTIYF
j_call: TRBJ1-3
clone_size: NA
d_call: NA
v_call: TRBV27

cdr3_nt: TGTGCCAGGAACTACCGCCTATACAATGAGCAGTTCTTC
cdr3_aa: CARNYRLYNEQFF
j_call: TRBJ2-1
clone_size: NA
d_call: NA
v_call: TRBV5-4

cdr3_nt: TGTGCCAGCAGCTCCGGAGGGAGGGCTAACAATGAGCAGTTCTTC
cdr3_aa: CASSSGGRANNEQFF
j_call: TRBJ2-1
clone_size: NA
d_call: TRBD2
v_call: TRBV7-6

cdr3_nt: TGCGCCAGCAGCCTGGAAATTAACACTGAAGCTTTCTTT
cdr3_aa: CASSLEINTEAFF
j_call: TRBJ1-1
clone_size: once
d_call: NA
v_call: TRBV4-3

cdr3_nt: TGCGCCAGCAGCTCCTACCCAGGGACGACTAATGAAAAACTGTTTTTT
cdr3_aa: CASSSYPGTTNEKLFF
j_call: TRBJ1-4
clone_size: once
d_call: NA
v_call: TRBV5-1

cdr3_nt: TGTGCCAGCAGCTTAGATCCCCCCGGGACCCAGTACTTC
cdr3_aa: CASSLDPPGTQYF
j_call: TRBJ2-5
clone_size: NA
d_call: NA
v_call: TRBV11-2

cdr3_nt: TGTGCCAGCAGTGGCCGGGACAGGCGAGTGGATACGCAGTATTTT
cdr3_aa: CASSGRDRRVDTQYF
j_call: TRBJ2-3
clone_size: NA
d_call: TRBD1
v_call: TRBV6-5

cdr3_nt: TGCAGCGTTGAAAACGGGGGAGGCTACACCTTC
cdr3_aa: CSVENGGGYTF
j_call: TRBJ1-2
clone_size: NA
d_call: NA
v_call: TRBV29-1

cdr3_nt: TGTGCCAGCAGCTACAGTATCCAGCGGACAGATACGCAGTATTTT
cdr3_aa: CASSYSIQRTDTQYF
j_call: TRBJ2-3
clone_size: NA
d_call: NA
v_call: TRBV7-2

cdr3_nt: TGTGCCAGCAGCTTGGGCAGGGAGGGAACTGAAGCTTTCTTT
cdr3_aa: CASSLGREGTEAFF
j_call: TRBJ1-1
clone_size: once
d_call: NA
v_call: TRBV5-4

cdr3_nt: TGTGCCAGCAGTAATTCCGGGACAGGGGGCTATGGCTACACCTTC
cdr3_aa: CASSNSGTGGYGYTF
j_call: TRBJ1-2
clone_size: NA
d_call: TRBD1
v_call: TRBV6-6

cdr3_nt: TGTGCCAGCAGCCCGGGGACTCAGTACTTC
cdr3_aa: CASSPGTQYF
j_call: TRBJ2-5
clone_size: NA
d_call: NA
v_call: TRBV7-8

cdr3_nt: TGTGCCAGCAGCGTAGGGGACAGGGTTCCAAACACCATATATTTT
cdr3_aa: CASSVGDRVPNTIYF
j_call: TRBJ1-3
clone_size: NA
d_call: TRBD1
v_call: TRBV9

cdr3_nt: TGTGCCAGCAGCTTAGCGGGACCCACAGATACGCAGTATTTT
cdr3_aa: CASSLAGPTDTQYF
j_call: TRBJ2-3
clone_size: NA
d_call: NA
v_call: TRBV7-9

cdr3_nt: TGTGCCAGCAGTTTAAGCACAGATACGCAGTATTTT
cdr3_aa: CASSLSTDTQYF
j_call: TRBJ2-3
clone_size: once
d_call: NA
v_call: TRBV28

cdr3_nt: TGTGCCAGCAGGCGGACACCCGATAATTCACCCCTCCACTTT
cdr3_aa: CASRRTPDNSPLHF
j_call: TRBJ1-6
clone_size: NA
d_call: NA
v_call: TRBV6-5

cdr3_nt: TGTGCCAGCAGCTTGGAGGGCCTAGCGGTCAACGAGCAGTACTTC
cdr3_aa: CASSLEGLAVNEQYF
j_call: TRBJ2-7
clone_size: NA
d_call: TRBD2
v_call: TRBV5-5

cdr3_nt: TGTGCCAGTAGTATCCATTCTAGCTCCCCCTCCTACAATGAGCAGTTCTTC
cdr3_aa: CASSIHSSSPSYNEQFF
j_call: TRBJ2-1
clone_size: NA
d_call: NA
v_call: TRBV19

cdr3_nt: TGTGCCAGCAGTGACCGCCGTCGGGAGCCCCAGCATTTT
cdr3_aa: CASSDRRREPQHF
j_call: TRBJ1-5
clone_size: NA
d_call: NA
v_call: TRBV6-1

cdr3_nt: TGTGCCAGCAGGAAGACGACAGGGGCCTACAATGAGCAGTTCTTC
cdr3_aa: CASRKTTGAYNEQFF
j_call: TRBJ2-1
clone_size: NA
d_call: TRBD1
v_call: TRBV7-6

cdr3_nt: TGCGCCAGCAGCCACTGGGACACCACTAACTATGGCTACACCTTC
cdr3_aa: CASSHWDTTNYGYTF
j_call: TRBJ1-2
clone_size: once
d_call: NA
v_call: TRBV4-1

cdr3_nt: TGTGCCAGCAGTTACGCAGAGACAGGGGGCCTCGAGCAGTACTTC
cdr3_aa: CASSYAETGGLEQYF
j_call: TRBJ2-7
clone_size: once
d_call: TRBD1
v_call: TRBV6-5

cdr3_nt: TGTGCCAGTAGTATAGAGAGGGGGCCCTACGAGCAGTACTTC
cdr3_aa: CASSIERGPYEQYF
j_call: TRBJ2-7
clone_size: NA
d_call: TRBD1
v_call: TRBV19

cdr3_nt: TGTGCCAGCAGCGTAGGGGCGGGGGGACAGGCGACCTACGAGCAGTACTTC
cdr3_aa: CASSVGAGGQATYEQYF
j_call: TRBJ2-7
clone_size: NA
d_call: NA
v_call: TRBV9

cdr3_nt: TGTGCCAGCAGCCCACACTCAGGAAACTCTGGGGCCAACGTCCTGACTTTC
cdr3_aa: CASSPHSGNSGANVLTF
j_call: TRBJ2-6
clone_size: once
d_call: NA
v_call: TRBV7-2

cdr3_nt: TGCAGCGTGTCTCCGGGACAGAACACTGAAGCTTTCTTT
cdr3_aa: CSVSPGQNTEAFF
j_call: TRBJ1-1
clone_size: NA
d_call: NA
v_call: TRBV29-1

cdr3_nt: TGTGCCAGCAGTTTGGTTGGCGGGAGATTCTACGAGCAGTACTTC
cdr3_aa: CASSLVGGRFYEQYF
j_call: TRBJ2-7
clone_size: NA
d_call: TRBD2
v_call: TRBV28

cdr3_nt: TGTGCCAGCAGCTTACGCAACTATGGCTACACCTTC
cdr3_aa: CASSLRNYGYTF
j_call: TRBJ1-2
clone_size: NA
d_call: NA
v_call: TRBV5-8

cdr3_nt: TGTGCCAGCAGCATGCGGCGGACGATGTACGAGCAGTACTTC
cdr3_aa: CASSMRRTMYEQYF
j_call: TRBJ2-7
clone_size: NA
d_call: NA
v_call: TRBV21-1

cdr3_nt: TGTGCCAGCAGCTTAACGGAATCCTACAATGAGCAGTTCTTC
cdr3_aa: CASSLTESYNEQFF
j_call: TRBJ2-1
clone_size: NA
d_call: NA
v_call: TRBV7-8

cdr3_nt: TGTGCCAGCAGTAAACTAGGTTACGAGCAGTACTTC
cdr3_aa: CASSKLGYEQYF
j_call: TRBJ2-7
clone_size: NA
d_call: NA
v_call: TRBV2

cdr3_nt: TGTGCCAGTGGGGGATGGACAGATACGCAGTATTTT
cdr3_aa: CASGGWTDTQYF
j_call: TRBJ2-3
clone_size: NA
d_call: NA
v_call: TRBV19

cdr3_nt: TGCGCCAGCAGCTTGGCTCAGGGGGAGGTGACCCAGTACTTC
cdr3_aa: CASSLAQGEVTQYF
j_call: TRBJ2-5
clone_size: NA
d_call: NA
v_call: TRBV5-1

cdr3_nt: TGTGCCAGCAGTCCCCCGGAAGGTGTGGATGAAAAACTGTTTTTT
cdr3_aa: CASSPPEGVDEKLFF
j_call: TRBJ1-4
clone_size: NA
d_call: NA
v_call: TRBV28

cdr3_nt: TGTGCCAGCAGCGTAGCGGGGGCCGGGGCCAACGTCCTGACTTTC
cdr3_aa: CASSVAGAGANVLTF
j_call: TRBJ2-6
clone_size: NA
d_call: NA
v_call: TRBV9

cdr3_nt: TGTGCCAGTAGTGCACAGGTGGCGGGAGAGACCCAGTACTTC
cdr3_aa: CASSAQVAGETQYF
j_call: TRBJ2-5
clone_size: NA
d_call: NA
v_call: TRBV19

cdr3_nt: TGTGCCAGCAGCCTAGGACTAGTAGGGGAGACCCAGTACTTC
cdr3_aa: CASSLGLVGETQYF
j_call: TRBJ2-5
clone_size: NA
d_call: TRBD2
v_call: TRBV2

cdr3_nt: TGTGCCACGGCCGGGGTAACCGGGGAGCTGTTTTTT
cdr3_aa: CATAGVTGELFF
j_call: TRBJ2-2
clone_size: NA
d_call: NA
v_call: TRBV19

cdr3_nt: TGCGCCAGCAGCTTGGAAAGACACTCCTACAATGAGCAGTTCTTC
cdr3_aa: CASSLERHSYNEQFF
j_call: TRBJ2-1
clone_size: NA
d_call: NA
v_call: TRBV5-1

cdr3_nt: TGCGCCAGCAGCCCCGGGACTAGCGGGATTGAGTCCTACGAGCAGTACTTC
cdr3_aa: CASSPGTSGIESYEQYF
j_call: TRBJ2-7
clone_size: NA
d_call: TRBD2
v_call: TRBV5-1

cdr3_nt: TGTGCCAGCAGCTTAGGACTAGCGGGAGAGGGAGAGACCCAGTACTTC
cdr3_aa: CASSLGLAGEGETQYF
j_call: TRBJ2-5
clone_size: NA
d_call: TRBD2
v_call: TRBV5-5

cdr3_nt: TGTGCCAGCAGTACTGTAGCGGGAGTTAATGAGCAGTTCTTC
cdr3_aa: CASSTVAGVNEQFF
j_call: TRBJ2-1
clone_size: few
d_call: TRBD2
v_call: TRBV7-3

cdr3_nt: TGTGCCAGCAGTTATAAGGGGGCGGATTACTACGAGCAGTACTTC
cdr3_aa: CASSYKGADYYEQYF
j_call: TRBJ2-7
clone_size: NA
d_call: TRBD1
v_call: TRBV6-9

cdr3_nt: TGTGCCAGCAGCTTATCGTGGGCTAGCGGAAATCCTACAGATACGCAGTATTTT
cdr3_aa: CASSLSWASGNPTDTQYF
j_call: TRBJ2-3
clone_size: NA
d_call: TRBD2
v_call: TRBV7-2

cdr3_nt: TGTGCCACCAGCAGAGTGGCCAGGAGCTCCTATAATTCACCCCTCCACTTT
cdr3_aa: CATSRVARSSYNSPLHF
j_call: TRBJ1-6
clone_size: NA
d_call: NA
v_call: TRBV15

cdr3_nt: TGTGCCACCAGCAGAGATATAGGGGAGCAGTTCTTC
cdr3_aa: CATSRDIGEQFF
j_call: TRBJ2-1
clone_size: NA
d_call: NA
v_call: TRBV15

cdr3_nt: TGTGCCAGCAAAGAGGGCGGGAGGGAGACCCAGTACTTC
cdr3_aa: CASKEGGRETQYF
j_call: TRBJ2-5
clone_size: NA
d_call: TRBD2
v_call: TRBV5-8

cdr3_nt: TGTGCCAGCAGCCTACGGGGGACAGGGGGCGACGAGCAGTACTTC
cdr3_aa: CASSLRGTGGDEQYF
j_call: TRBJ2-7
clone_size: NA
d_call: TRBD1
v_call: TRBV11-2

cdr3_nt: TGTGCCAGCAGTTTATATCCGGGACAGGCGACTGGAAACACCATATATTTT
cdr3_aa: CASSLYPGQATGNTIYF
j_call: TRBJ1-3
clone_size: NA
d_call: TRBD1
v_call: TRBV28

cdr3_nt: TGTGCCAGCAGCTTCCTTGGCGGGACCTACAATGAGCAGTTCTTC
cdr3_aa: CASSFLGGTYNEQFF
j_call: TRBJ2-1
clone_size: NA
d_call: NA
v_call: TRBV7-2